The 27 T cell receptor beta chains below were found in one sample sequenced in a study of cytomegalovirus exposure and HLA in healthy donors. PCR primers comprised 60 Vbeta and 13 Jbeta primers. Sequencing was performed with immunoSEQ multiplex PCR; in TCRdb, only in-frame clones are kept and a portion is missing. Counted here are roughly 100,000 clones, around 82% occurring once; the ten biggest clones make up about 1.6%. Sequencing used PBMCs. The receptor set was obtained from a man between 45 and 60 years old in good health and CMV-seronegative.

A single count supports this clone. The gene calls are TRBV7-9 and TRBJ2-2; the D gene is possibly TRBD2 (5 bases). Trimming pared 5 bases from V and 2 bases from J, leaving 9 bases between. The CDR3 length is 14 residues. Germline CDR1 reads SEHNR; CDR2 reads FQNEAQ (reference sequence). CDR3 region: CASSRTGNTGELFF. Written as DNA, the CDR3 is TGTGCCAGCAGCCGGACTGGAAACACCGGGGAGCTGTTTTTT.

This rearrangement joins TRBV4-2 to TRBJ2-4; D perhaps matches TRBD2 (5 bases). The CDR3 is made up of 14 amino acids. Germline V gene lookup returns CDR1 LGHNA and CDR2 YNFKEQ. V was cut by 2 bases and J by 6 bases, with 11 bases left in between. The CDR3 nucleotides read TGTGCCAGCAGCCAAACCGGGCGGGCAAACATTCAGTACTTC. Translated: CASSQTGRANIQYF.

V is TRBV7-9 and J is TRBJ2-2, with D tentatively TRBD2 (6 bases). CDR3 size: 15 residues. V lost 11 bases and J 5 bases, leaving 21 bases between the germline ends. Germline V gene sequence: CDR1 SEHNR, CDR2 FQNEAQ (reference sequence). CDR3 nucleotides: TGTGCCCTCGTCCAAACTAGCTGGGGGACCGGGGAGCTGTTTTTT. This sequence encodes CALVQTSWGTGELFF.

The chain recombines TRBV27 with TRBJ1-2; 7 bases align to TRBD1. Germline CDR1 and CDR2: MNHEY and SMNVEV (reference sequence). The CDR3 has 15 residues. Unmatched junction bases numbered 8, after V lost 0 bases and J lost 7 bases. CDR3 bases: TGTGCCAGCAGTTTATCGTATAACAGGGGCGCTGGCTACACCTTC. This codes for CASSLSYNRGAGYTF.

The chain joins TRBV2 to TRBJ2-7; 7 bases line up with TRBD1. CDR1 and CDR2 from the germline V gene are SNHLY and FYNNEI. CDR3 length: 15 amino acids. The ends lost 7 bases at V and 3 bases at J; junction bases unmatched: 12. This chain's CDR3 is CASNLRQGPNYEQYF. DNA for the CDR3: TGTGCCAGCAATCTTAGACAGGGCCCCAACTACGAGCAGTACTTC.

This clone has only one observation. The chain uses TRBV9 and TRBJ1-6, with D perhaps TRBD1 (6 bases). From germline, CDR1 is SGDLS and CDR2 YYNGEE. The CDR3 is 16 residues long. V gave up 3 bases and J gave up 10 bases, with 20 bases separating them. The CDR3 DNA reads as TGTGCCAGCAGCGCCTATTTAGACCAGGGGAGCTCACCCCTCCACTTT. This translates into CASSAYLDQGSSPLHF.

A word on this clone: An end of the junction does not agree with germline; a read error may underlie this. The V and J genes are TRBV6-1 and TRBJ2-1; D possibly corresponds to TRBD2 (6 bases). The CDR3 covers 16 residues. Germline V gene data show CDR1 as MNHNS and CDR2 as SASEGT. The CDR3 spells CASSEMGGASFNEQFF. The CDR3, as DNA: TGTGCCAGCAGTGAAATGGGGGGTGCTTCCTTCAATGAGCAGTTCTTC.

This clone was observed a handful of times. V gene TRBV10-2 combines with J gene TRBJ2-6, with D hard to call. Trimming removed 6 bases from V and 2 bases from J, with 5 bases in between. There are 13 residues in the CDR3. CDR1 WSHSY and CDR2 SAAADI come from the germline V gene. The CDR3 here is CASSSAGANVLTF. The CDR3 coding sequence is TGCGCCAGCAGCTCGGCTGGGGCCAACGTCCTGACTTTC.

The genes are TRBV6-5 and TRBJ2-1; 11 positions agree with TRBD1. The ends lost 4 bases at V and 10 bases at J; junction bases unmatched: 9. Germline V gene lookup returns CDR1 MNHEY and CDR2 SVGAGI. This CDR3 spans 15 amino acids. CDR3: CASSSSGQGAEEQFF. The CDR3 bases are TGTGCCAGCAGTTCCTCAGGACAGGGGGCTGAAGAGCAGTTCTTC.

The genes are TRBV7-9 and TRBJ1-4; a possible D gene is TRBD1 (5 bases). The ends were cut back, 1 base at V and 2 bases at J, with 5 bases in the middle. Per the germline V gene, CDR1 is SEHNR and CDR2 is FQNEAQ (reference sequence). The length of the CDR3 is 14 residues. The CDR3 region is CASSLGQTNEKLFF. For the CDR3, the DNA is TGTGCCAGCAGCTTAGGACAGACTAATGAAAAACTGTTTTTT.

The CDR3 nucleotides read TGTGCCTGGAGGCCTTCAGGCACCTACGAGCAGTACTTC. This sequence encodes CAWRPSGTYEQYF. The V gene is TRBV30, the J gene TRBJ2-7; no definite D call. The CDR3 is 13 residues long. V lost 3 bases and J 2 bases, leaving 11 bases between the germline ends. Germline values: CDR1 GTSNPN, CDR2 SVGIG (reference sequence).

The chain has TRBV30 and TRBJ2-3; D is perhaps TRBD2 (6 bases). Germline V gene sequence: CDR1 GTSNPN, CDR2 SVGIG (reference sequence). This CDR3 has 13 amino acids. V was shortened by 0 bases and J by 4 bases, with 8 bases between the two germline ends. The CDR3 DNA follows: TGTGCCTGGAGTGTACGCGGGGCAGATACGCAGTATTTT. Translation gives CAWSVRGADTQYF. Combining the CDR3 with reference TRBV30 and TRBJ2-3 gives the whole variable domain SQTIHQWPATLVQPVGSPLSLECTVEGTSNPNLYWYRQAAGRGLQLLFYSVGIGQISSEVPQNLSASRPQDRQFILSSKKLLLSDSGFYLCAWSVRGADTQYFGPGTRLTVL.

The gene calls are TRBV7-9 and TRBJ2-7; 11 bases are a match to TRBD1. This CDR3 has 15 amino acids. Germline loops: CDR1 SEHNR, CDR2 FQNEAQ (reference sequence). DNA for the CDR3: TGTTCCAGCAGCTTCTCGGGACAGGGGGCCTACGAGCAGTACGTC. This sequence encodes CSSSFSGQGAYEQYV.

This chain uses TRBV16 with TRBJ1-2; D is possibly TRBD1 (6 bases). Trimming removed 2 bases from V and 4 bases from J, with 11 bases in between. From germline, CDR1 is KGHSY and CDR2 FQNENV. The CDR3 extends over 14 amino acids. The CDR3 sequence: CASSQRDTGYGYTF. The CDR3 DNA reads as TGTGCCAGCAGCCAAAGGGACACTGGCTATGGCTACACCTTC. Based on the CDR3 plus reference TRBV16 and TRBJ1-2, the full variable domain is GEEVAQTPKHLVRGEGQKAKLYCAPIKGHSYVFWYQQVLKNEFKFLISFQNENVFDETGMPKERFSAKCLPNSPCSLEIQATKLEDSAVYFCASSQRDTGYGYTFGSGTRLTVV.

V usage is TRBV5-1 and J usage is TRBJ2-1; TRBD1 aligns across 7 bases. Looked up from germline, CDR1 is SGHRS and CDR2 is YFSETQ. The CDR3 is 16 residues long. The J segment lost 7 bases and the V segment lost 4 bases, leaving 14 bases of the junction unmatched. CDR3 coding DNA: TGCGCCAGCAGCCCTAATTTCTTAGACAGGGCAAATGAGCAGTTCTTC. Translating gives CASSPNFLDRANEQFF. Complete variable domain (other parts from reference TRBV5-1 and TRBJ2-1): KAGVTQTPRYLIKTRGQQVTLSCSPISGHRSVSWYQQTPGQGLQFLFEYFSETQRNKGNFPGRFSGRQFSNSRSEMNVSTLELGDSALYLCASSPNFLDRANEQFFGPGTRLTVL.

The J gene is TRBJ2-1, the V gene TRBV5-1, with 14 bases lining up with TRBD2. This CDR3 is 16 amino acids long. In germline, CDR1 is SGHRS, CDR2 YFSETQ. The V gene end was trimmed by 0 bases and the J gene end by 6 bases; junction bases not matched to a gene: 2. The CDR3 loop reads CASSLGLAGGVNEQFF. The CDR3 DNA sequence: TGCGCCAGCAGCTTGGGACTAGCGGGGGGGGTCAATGAGCAGTTCTTC.

CDR3 DNA: TGTGCCAGTAGTATGGACAGGTCGGTTCAGTACTTC. Its protein is CASSMDRSVQYF. The chain is built from TRBV19 and TRBJ2-4; TRBD1 matches at 7 bases. The junction had 4 bases not matched to a gene; V was cut back by 3 bases and J by 11 bases. The germline gives CDR1 LNHDA, CDR2 SQIVND (reference sequence). This CDR3 contains 12 residues.

The chain joins TRBV5-1 to TRBJ1-1; 12 bases map to TRBD1. This CDR3 contains 16 residues. The trim removed 4 bases at V and 0 bases at J, leaving 4 bases unmatched. CDR1 is SGHRS and CDR2 is YFSETQ in the germline V gene. The CDR3 loop is CASSRGTGGLNTEAFF. The CDR3 region has the DNA TGCGCCAGCAGCCGCGGGACAGGGGGCCTGAACACTGAAGCTTTCTTT.

Only a few counts were recorded for this clone. The chain recombines TRBV5-1 with TRBJ1-2; weak D call: TRBD1 (5 bases). From germline, CDR1 is SGHRS and CDR2 YFSETQ. Between the trimmed V and J ends, which lost 0 bases and 4 bases, there was a span of 10 bases. This CDR3 contains 14 residues. CDR3 in DNA: TGCGCCAGCAGCTTGGGGCAGGGAGGCTATGGCTACACCTTC. Translated: CASSLGQGGYGYTF.

The V and J genes are TRBV7-2 and TRBJ2-7, with 14 bases aligning to TRBD2. The germline gives CDR1 SGHTA, CDR2 FQGNSA. J gave up 6 bases and V 1 base, and 8 bases lay outside the gene matches. The CDR3 sequence is 17 residues long. Written as DNA, the CDR3 is TGTGCCAGCAGCTTAGGGGGGGGGACTAGCGGGGGAGGCGAGCAGTACGTC. The encoded protein is CASSLGGGTSGGGEQYV.

This clone was detected only a few times. V and J are TRBV6-5 and TRBJ2-5; TRBD1 matches 7 bases. Trimming cost V 5 bases and J 3 bases; bases outside gene matches: 0. Per germline, CDR1 MNHEY and CDR2 SVGAGI. The CDR3 consists of 12 residues. This CDR3 reads CASSTGEETQYF. Here the CDR3 DNA reads TGTGCCAGCAGTACAGGGGAAGAGACCCAGTACTTC.

The rearrangement links TRBV14 to TRBJ2-5, with 10 bases that match TRBD2. In germline, CDR1 is SGHDN, CDR2 FVKESK. The trim removed 4 bases at V and 5 bases at J, leaving 7 bases unmatched. The CDR3 is 15 amino acids. The CDR3 sequence is CASSLSGGAGETQYF. Here the CDR3 DNA reads TGTGCCAGCAGCCTAAGCGGGGGGGCTGGTGAGACCCAGTACTTC. Complete variable domain (other parts from reference TRBV14 and TRBJ2-5): EAGVTQFPSHSVIEKGQTVTLRCDPISGHDNLYWYRRVMGKEIKFLLHFVKESKQDESGMPNNRFLAERTGGTYSTLKVQPAELEDSGVYFCASSLSGGAGETQYFGPGTRLLVL.

The chain joins TRBV7-8 to TRBJ2-1, with 8 bases fitting TRBD1. The CDR3 sequence is 15 residues long. J gave up 3 bases and V 5 bases, and 6 bases lay outside the gene matches. The germline V gene encodes CDR1 SGHVS and CDR2 FQNEAQ. The CDR3 DNA reads as TGTGCCAGCAGCCGGGGGACAGGCAACTACAATGAGCAGTTCTTC. This translates into CASSRGTGNYNEQFF.

As for this clone: Other DNA sequences within the sample encode an identical CDR3. The chain has TRBV11-2 and TRBJ1-2, with 7 positions matching TRBD1. The CDR3 consists of 16 residues. CDR1 and CDR2 (germline): SGHAT, FQNNGV. J was trimmed by 5 bases and V by 5 bases; bases with no gene match: 14. The CDR3 coding sequence is TGTGCCAGCAGCCCAACATGGGAAATACAGGGGTATGGCTACACCTTC. Translated: CASSPTWEIQGYGYTF.

The chain has TRBV10-1 and TRBJ2-3; 12 bases are a match to TRBD2. The CDR3 length is 17 residues. Trimming cost V 8 bases and J 4 bases; bases outside gene matches: 13. CDR1 is WNHNN, CDR2 SYGVQD, per germline (reference sequence). This CDR3 is CASGGTSGLGRPDTQYF. The CDR3 DNA follows: TGCGCCAGCGGAGGGACTAGCGGGCTTGGACGACCAGATACGCAGTATTTT.

The chain employs TRBV5-5 and TRBJ1-6, with 12 bases that match TRBD1. V lost 6 bases and J lost 7; bases outside the gene matches: 11. The CDR3 extends over 17 amino acids. Germline lookup yields CDR1 SGHKS and CDR2 YYEKEE (reference sequence). CDR3 bases: TGTGCCAGCATCCTGGGGACAGGGGGCCATGAGAATTCACCCCTCCACTTT. The encoded protein is CASILGTGGHENSPLHF.

The genes are TRBV30 and TRBJ1-1; D call uncertain. The CDR3 contains 12 residues. The V gene's germline CDR1 is GTSNPN and CDR2 SVGIG (reference sequence). V was clipped by 5 bases and J by 6 bases, with 13 bases between them. CDR3 region: CAWGRAGSEAFF. The DNA of the CDR3 is TGTGCCTGGGGTAGGGCGGGGTCTGAAGCTTTCTTT.